This section outlines one TCR beta chain sequence together with its context. The antigen this receptor binds is unknown. The record has no base qualities; no much larger clone is one base away. The source of the sample is a study of T cell responses to AZD1222 COVID-19 vaccine (dated by TCRdb to the early 2020s). About the investigation overall: TCR sequencing was performed for 233 trial participants, of whom about 200 were given two doses of AZD1222 and 26 were given two doses of MenACWY control vaccine. Enrollment into the trials was organized by age into subgroups of 18-55, 56-69 and 70-plus years, and those subgroups contained about 150, 27 and 61 TCR-sequenced participants, respectively. The study at large found these results: CD4 TCRs associated with the vaccine covered the entire spike protein, and the dominant responses were in regions 160-218 and 743-854. Spike-specific TCR breadth and depth rose significantly after two AZD1222 doses compared with day 0 and with MenACWY recipients. Because no day 14 peak-response samples were available, the repertoires could be characterized only after the peak T cell response. Conclusions about previously exposed vaccinees are limited because only five to seven AZD1222 recipients were SARS-CoV-2 seropositive at baseline. Participants were mostly white British and included more females than males, and it was suggested by the authors that clonal diversity may have been underestimated. The 56-69-year group was small, and its depth increase did not reach significance, likely because of low power. Epitopes outside the regions mutated in the B.1.351 and B.1.1.7 variants were reportedly recognized by nearly half of the unique spike-specific TCRs.

The CDR3 regions of human TCRbeta chains were analyzed by immunosequencing. The study's own analysis went as follows. TCRs in the repertoires were matched against a reference library of SARS-CoV-2-specific TCRs that had been generated with the MIRA antigen-specificity platform. Breadth was defined as the fraction of unique TCRs that were SARS-CoV-2-associated. Depth was defined as the fraction of total T cells that were SARS-CoV-2-associated. Each spike-specific TCR was assigned to its reactive spike region and to a CD4 or CD8 class using the MIRA data. Log10-transformed breadth and depth values were compared by one-way ANOVA with Sidak's multiple comparisons tests. The table comes from immuneACCESS by way of TCRdb, which keeps in-frame sequences with V and J called. Part of the clones is missing from these tables; in studies checked, under half for an unresolved V gene and the rest for unknown reasons. For V, J and clone size, that table is used; D and trimming come from the DNA. Counted in this sample were more than 150,000 clones; around 90% of them appeared once. Roughly 26% of the sample goes to the ten largest clones.

Spanning cysteine to phenylalanine, the CDR3 consists of 14 amino acids. The entry retains the CDR3 DNA only, 42 bases that are in frame from base 1. Deletion took 0 bases off V and 6 bases off J, with a span of 10 bases between the germline ends. CDR1 is given as LGHDT and CDR2 as YNNKEL, both from the germline V gene (reference sequence). The meaning of the sample's time point label: about 28 days (+/-7) after the second vaccine dose. Because spike-specific TCR depth and breadth did not differ between the two schedules, AZD1222 recipients who got a second dose at roughly 4 weeks were pooled with those who got a second dose at roughly 12 weeks. The vaccinee samples were drawn from two UK trials, COV001 and COV002, one of which was a single-blind randomized controlled phase 2/3 trial testing AZD1222 (ChAdOx1 nCoV-19) in healthy adults. Trial participant PBMC samples were collected at day 0 and day 28 after the second dose for TCRbeta chain sequencing.

The input for sequencing was peripheral blood, taken 28 days after the second AZD1222 dose. The clonotype was recovered from an adult who received the AZD1222 COVID-19 vaccine. In this chain, TRBV3-1 (or the pseudogene TRBV3-2) is recombined with TRBJ2-3; tentative D gene TRBD1, with 6 bases matching. The encoded CDR3 is CASSQEGAGDTQYF. The nucleotide sequence reads TGTGCCAGCAGCCAAGAGGGGGCCGGGGATACGCAGTATTTT.